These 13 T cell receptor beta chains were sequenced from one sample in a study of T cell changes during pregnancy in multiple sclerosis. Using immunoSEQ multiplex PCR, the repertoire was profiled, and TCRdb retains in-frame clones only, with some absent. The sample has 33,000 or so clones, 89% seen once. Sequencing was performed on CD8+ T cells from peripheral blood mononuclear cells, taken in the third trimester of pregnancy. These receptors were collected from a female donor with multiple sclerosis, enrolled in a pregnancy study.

This chain's CDR3 is CASSLGLATLGTDTQYF. The CDR3 DNA reads TGTGCCAGCAGTTTGGGACTAGCGACGCTTGGAACAGATACGCAGTATTTT. This sequence joins TRBV28 and TRBJ2-3, with 10 bases identical to TRBD2. V lost 3 bases to trimming and J lost 3 bases; unmatched junction nucleotides: 9. The germline CDR1 and CDR2 sequences are MDHEN and SYDVKM. The CDR3 covers 17 residues.

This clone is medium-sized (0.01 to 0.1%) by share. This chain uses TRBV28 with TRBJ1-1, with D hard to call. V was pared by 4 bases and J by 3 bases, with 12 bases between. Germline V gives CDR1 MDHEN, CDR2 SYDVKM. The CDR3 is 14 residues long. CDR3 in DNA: TGTGCCAGCAGTTCCAGAGGACTAGACACTGAAGCTTTCTTT. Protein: CASSSRGLDTEAFF.

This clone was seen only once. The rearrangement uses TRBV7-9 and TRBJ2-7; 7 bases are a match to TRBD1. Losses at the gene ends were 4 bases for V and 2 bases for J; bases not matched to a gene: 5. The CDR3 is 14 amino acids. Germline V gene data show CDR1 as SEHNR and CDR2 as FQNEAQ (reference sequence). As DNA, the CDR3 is TGTGCCAGCAGCTCGACAGGGTTCGCCTACGAGCAGTACTTC. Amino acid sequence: CASSSTGFAYEQYF.

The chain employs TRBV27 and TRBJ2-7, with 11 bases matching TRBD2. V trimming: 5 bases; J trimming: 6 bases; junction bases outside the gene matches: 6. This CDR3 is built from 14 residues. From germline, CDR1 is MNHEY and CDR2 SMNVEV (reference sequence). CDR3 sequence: CASSISGRAFEQYF. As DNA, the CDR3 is TGTGCCAGCAGTATTAGCGGGAGGGCGTTCGAGCAGTACTTC.

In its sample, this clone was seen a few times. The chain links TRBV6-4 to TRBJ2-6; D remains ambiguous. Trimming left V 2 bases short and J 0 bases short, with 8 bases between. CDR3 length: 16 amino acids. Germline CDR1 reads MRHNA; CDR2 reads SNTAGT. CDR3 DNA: TGTGCCAGCAGTGACGGCAGTTCCTCTGGGGCCAACGTCCTGACTTTC. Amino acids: CASSDGSSSGANVLTF.

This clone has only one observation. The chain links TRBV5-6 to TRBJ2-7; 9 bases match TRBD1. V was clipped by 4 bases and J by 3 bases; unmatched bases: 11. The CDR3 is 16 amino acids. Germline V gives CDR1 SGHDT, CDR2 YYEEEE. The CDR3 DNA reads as TGTGCCAGCAGCCCAATCCCCGGGACAGGGCTCTACGAGCAGTACTTC. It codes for CASSPIPGTGLYEQYF.

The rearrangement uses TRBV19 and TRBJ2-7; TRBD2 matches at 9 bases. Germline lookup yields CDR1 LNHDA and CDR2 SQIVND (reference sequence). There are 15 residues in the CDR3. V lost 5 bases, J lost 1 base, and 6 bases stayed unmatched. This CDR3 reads CASSGSLAGSYEQYF. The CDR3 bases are TGTGCCAGTAGTGGGAGTCTAGCGGGATCCTACGAGCAGTACTTC.

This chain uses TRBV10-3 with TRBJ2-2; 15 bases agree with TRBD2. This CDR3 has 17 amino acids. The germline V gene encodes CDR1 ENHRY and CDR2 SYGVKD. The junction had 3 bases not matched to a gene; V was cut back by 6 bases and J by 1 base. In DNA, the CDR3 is TGTGCCATCAGGCGGACTAGCGGGGGGGGGAACACCGGGGAGCTGTTTTTT. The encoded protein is CAIRRTSGGGNTGELFF.

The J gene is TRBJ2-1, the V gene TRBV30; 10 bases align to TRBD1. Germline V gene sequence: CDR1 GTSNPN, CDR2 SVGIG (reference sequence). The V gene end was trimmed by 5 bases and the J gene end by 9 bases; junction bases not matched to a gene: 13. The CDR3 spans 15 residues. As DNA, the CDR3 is TGTGCCTGGCGACAGGGGGCTAGAAGAAGTGGTGAGCAGTTCTTC. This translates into CAWRQGARRSGEQFF.

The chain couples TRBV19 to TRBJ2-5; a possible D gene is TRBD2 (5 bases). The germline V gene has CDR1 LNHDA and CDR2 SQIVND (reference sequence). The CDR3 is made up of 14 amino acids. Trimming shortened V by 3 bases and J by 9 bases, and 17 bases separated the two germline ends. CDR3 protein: CASSMGGPGWPQYF. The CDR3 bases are TGTGCCAGTAGTATGGGTGGGCCGGGATGGCCCCAGTACTTC.

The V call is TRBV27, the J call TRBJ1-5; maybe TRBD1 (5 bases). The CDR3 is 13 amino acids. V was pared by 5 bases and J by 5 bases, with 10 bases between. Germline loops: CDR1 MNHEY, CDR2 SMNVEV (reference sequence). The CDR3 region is CASSLQGYQPQHF. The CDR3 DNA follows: TGTGCCAGCAGTCTCCAGGGTTATCAGCCCCAGCATTTT.

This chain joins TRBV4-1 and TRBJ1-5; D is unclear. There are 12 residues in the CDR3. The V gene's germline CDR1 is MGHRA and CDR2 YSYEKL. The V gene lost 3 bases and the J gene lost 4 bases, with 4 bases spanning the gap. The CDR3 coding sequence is TGCGCCAGCAGCCACGGGAATCAGCCCCAGCATTTT. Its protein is CASSHGNQPQHF.

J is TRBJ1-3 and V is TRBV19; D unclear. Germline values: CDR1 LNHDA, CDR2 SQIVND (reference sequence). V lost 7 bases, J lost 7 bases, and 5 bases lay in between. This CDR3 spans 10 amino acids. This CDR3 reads CASNGNTIYF. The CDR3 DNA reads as TGTGCCAGTAACGGGAACACCATATATTTT.